Presented here are 25 T cell receptor beta chains from one specimen sequenced in a study of lymphopenia after photon versus proton radiotherapy. Using immunoSEQ multiplex PCR, the repertoire was profiled, and TCRdb retains in-frame clones only, with some absent. The sample gives about 62,000 clones, approximately 90% of which show up once; about 13% is in the top ten. The sequences come from peripheral blood, collected from a patient treated with proton-based radiotherapy. These TCRs come from an elderly man with esophageal cancer.

This chain joins TRBV7-2 and TRBJ2-2; unclear D gene. The germline V and J ends were trimmed by 6 bases and 4 bases, with 15 bases remaining between them. The germline CDR1 and CDR2 sequences are SGHTA and FQGNSA. The CDR3 totals 15 residues. The chain's CDR3 is CASSGGSQATGELFF. In DNA form, the CDR3 reads TGTGCCAGCAGTGGCGGATCGCAGGCCACCGGGGAGCTGTTTTTT.

The chain combines TRBV5-1 with TRBJ2-3, with D tentatively TRBD1 (6 bases). Germline CDR1 reads SGHRS; CDR2 reads YFSETQ. The length of the CDR3 is 15 residues. The germline V and J ends were trimmed by 4 bases and 7 bases, with 19 bases remaining between them. CDR3 bases: TGCGCCAGCAGCCCACGACAGGTCCCGCGGAATACGCAGTATTTT. It specifies CASSPRQVPRNTQYF.

The chain combines TRBV7-2 with TRBJ1-5, with 9 bases aligning to TRBD1. Losses at the gene ends were 5 bases for V and 3 bases for J; bases not matched to a gene: 5. CDR1 and CDR2 from the germline V gene are SGHTA and FQGNSA. The CDR3 extends over 15 amino acids. CDR3 sequence reads: CASSPTGGVNQPQHF. The CDR3 nucleotides read TGTGCCAGCAGCCCGACAGGGGGAGTCAATCAGCCCCAGCATTTT.

The chain combines TRBV4-1 with TRBJ1-3; D is possibly TRBD1 (5 bases). The germline V gene encodes CDR1 MGHRA and CDR2 YSYEKL. The V end was cut by 1 base, the J end by 0 bases, with 13 bases between. There are 17 residues in the CDR3. In DNA form, the CDR3 reads TGCGCCAGCAGCCAAGGGCCTGGGGCCAGCTCTGGAAACACCATATATTTT. This translates into CASSQGPGASSGNTIYF.

This rearrangement joins TRBV5-1 to TRBJ2-7, with 9 positions matching TRBD1. Germline values: CDR1 SGHRS, CDR2 YFSETQ. CDR3 length: 16 residues. The trim removed 4 bases at V and 7 bases at J, leaving 15 bases unmatched. CDR3 nucleotides: TGCGCCAGCAGCCACTACCCGGGACAGGGCAATCGGGAGCAGTACTTC. Protein: CASSHYPGQGNREQYF.

In its sample, this clone was seen once. The chain uses TRBV13 and TRBJ1-1; 7 nucleotides agree with TRBD1. The CDR3 consists of 17 residues. V lost 0 bases, J lost 10 bases, and 17 bases stayed unmatched. Germline lookup yields CDR1 PRHDT and CDR2 FYEKMQ (reference sequence). CDR3 in DNA: TGTGCCAGCAGCTTAGGGATTTTGGGAGGGTTTGCAGGGGGAGCTTTCTTT. Protein: CASSLGILGGFAGGAFF.

The V and J genes are TRBV9 and TRBJ1-2; D call uncertain. The CDR3 is 14 amino acids. Trimming took off 6 bases at V and 3 bases at J, with 15 bases between the two ends. The germline V gene has CDR1 SGDLS and CDR2 YYNGEE. The CDR3 region has the DNA TGTGCCAGCACCAGCTCCGACGGCTACTATGGCTACACCTTC. Translation gives CASTSSDGYYGYTF.

V gene TRBV5-1 combines with J gene TRBJ1-1; D is perhaps TRBD1 (6 bases). CDR3 length: 15 residues. V lost 0 bases, J lost 5 bases, and 14 bases lay in between. CDR1 SGHRS and CDR2 YFSETQ come from the germline V gene. CDR3 nucleotides: TGCGCCAGCAGCTTGGTAGGGGGAACGGGGACTGAAGCTTTCTTT. Its protein is CASSLVGGTGTEAFF.

The gene calls are TRBV19 and TRBJ1-1; a possible D gene is TRBD1 (6 bases). The length of the CDR3 is 14 residues. The germline CDR1 and CDR2 sequences are LNHDA and SQIVND (reference sequence). The V end lost 5 bases, the J end lost 5 bases, and 15 bases lay between the germline ends. CDR3 loop: CASSAGVAGTEAFF. In nucleotides, the CDR3 is TGTGCCAGTAGTGCAGGGGTGGCGGGGACTGAAGCTTTCTTT. Full variable domain (outside the CDR3, taken from reference TRBV19 and TRBJ1-1): DGGITQSPKYLFRKEGQNVTLSCEQNLNHDAMYWYRQDPGQGLRLIYYSQIVNDFQKGDIAEGYSVSREKKESFPLTVTSAQKNPTAFYLCASSAGVAGTEAFFGQGTRLTVV.

This clone was observed a few times. The chain employs TRBV4-1 and TRBJ1-5; maybe TRBD1 (5 bases). Germline V CDR1 and CDR2: MGHRA, YSYEKL. V dropped 1 base and J dropped 1 base, with 14 bases sitting between them. The length of the CDR3 is 17 residues. CDR3 DNA sequence: TGCGCCAGCAGCCAAGCTTCGCAGGGTTGGAGCAATCAGCCCCAGCATTTT. This sequence encodes CASSQASQGWSNQPQHF.

The chain carries TRBV5-1 and TRBJ2-5, with D possibly matching TRBD1 (5 bases). The CDR3 loop spans 13 amino acids. Trimming removed 4 bases at V and 0 bases at J, with 7 bases between. CDR1 is SGHRS, CDR2 YFSETQ, per germline. Written as DNA, the CDR3 is TGCGCCAGCAGCCCAGGGTACCAAGAGACCCAGTACTTC. Amino acid sequence: CASSPGYQETQYF.

The chain couples TRBV25-1 to TRBJ2-2, with D unclear. In germline, CDR1 is MGHDK, CDR2 SYGVNS. This CDR3 is 15 amino acids long. Trimming shortened V by 3 bases and J by 2 bases, and 10 bases separated the two germline ends. CDR3 in DNA: TGTGCCAGCAGTGACCGGGTAATTAACACCGGGGAGCTGTTTTTT. This codes for CASSDRVINTGELFF.

The count of this clone is one. The chain has TRBV7-2 and TRBJ2-7; 12 nucleotides match TRBD2. Germline loops: CDR1 SGHTA, CDR2 FQGNSA. The CDR3 has 15 residues. The ends lost 5 bases at V and 5 bases at J; junction bases unmatched: 7. The CDR3 region has the DNA TGTGCCAGCAGCCCATCTAGCGGGGGGGCCCACGAGCAGTACTTC. It is translated as CASSPSSGGAHEQYF.

The chain joins TRBV14 to TRBJ2-5, with D possibly being TRBD1 or TRBD2 (6 bases each). This CDR3 contains 15 residues. The germline V gene has CDR1 SGHDN and CDR2 FVKESK. V lost 3 bases, J lost 1 base, and 12 bases lay in between. The CDR3 loop is CASSQTGALQETQYF. The CDR3 DNA follows: TGTGCCAGCAGCCAGACGGGGGCCCTCCAAGAGACCCAGTACTTC.

This clone was seen a few times. The V gene is TRBV7-2, the J gene TRBJ1-1, with 8 bases identical to TRBD1. Losses at the gene ends were 1 base for V and 0 bases for J; bases not matched to a gene: 1. Germline V lookup: CDR1 SGHTA, CDR2 FQGNSA. The CDR3 has 15 amino acids. CDR3 residues: CASSLGQGLNTEAFF. The DNA for the CDR3 is TGTGCCAGCAGCTTAGGACAGGGGCTGAACACTGAAGCTTTCTTT.

Only one count was recorded for this clone. The chain is built from TRBV5-1 and TRBJ2-7; the D is unclear. With 0 bases removed from V and 0 bases from J, the gap between germline ends came to 13 bases. The length of the CDR3 is 16 residues. Germline CDR1 is SGHRS and CDR2 is YFSETQ. The CDR3 coding sequence is TGCGCCAGCAGCTTGGCGGTTTTCGGCAGCTCCTACGAGCAGTACTTC. This codes for CASSLAVFGSSYEQYF.

V is TRBV10-1 and J is TRBJ1-5; D remains ambiguous. In germline, CDR1 is WNHNN, CDR2 SYGVQD (reference sequence). The CDR3 loop spans 17 amino acids. V gave up 4 bases and J gave up 0 bases, with 16 bases separating them. CDR3 region: CASSGSRRTYSNQPQHF. CDR3 bases: TGCGCCAGCAGTGGCTCCCGACGGACTTATAGCAATCAGCCCCAGCATTTT.

The count of this clone is one. The V and J genes are TRBV30 and TRBJ2-1; D perhaps matches TRBD2 (6 bases). Germline V gene data show CDR1 as GTSNPN and CDR2 as SVGIG (reference sequence). Between the trimmed V and J ends, which lost 1 base and 7 bases, there was a span of 8 bases. The CDR3 has 12 residues. CDR3 DNA sequence: TGTGCCTGGAGTGCCGGGGGAAATGAGCAGTTCTTC. This gives the protein CAWSAGGNEQFF.

Here the CDR3 reads CASSLIQGAVNYGYTF. The CDR3 bases are TGTGCCAGCAGTTTAATACAGGGGGCGGTTAACTATGGCTACACCTTC. V is TRBV2 and J is TRBJ1-2, with TRBD1 matching over 9 bases. The trim removed 5 bases at V and 1 base at J, leaving 8 bases unmatched. CDR1 and CDR2 (germline): SNHLY, FYNNEI. This CDR3 is 16 amino acids long.

This chain joins TRBV7-6 and TRBJ2-1; TRBD1 is a possible D gene (5 bases). Trimming removed 5 bases at V and 0 bases at J, with 8 bases between. The CDR3 sequence is 14 residues long. CDR1 and CDR2 (germline): SGHVS, FNYEAQ. This chain's CDR3 is CASSPTVSYNEQFF. DNA for the CDR3: TGTGCCAGCAGCCCGACAGTCTCCTACAATGAGCAGTTCTTC.

The chain has TRBV6-1 and TRBJ1-6; D gene ambiguous. Trimming cost V 7 bases and J 8 bases, with 9 bases left between them. The germline V gene has CDR1 MNHNS and CDR2 SASEGT. CDR3 length: 12 amino acids. The CDR3 is CASTLQYSPLHF. The CDR3 region has the DNA TGTGCCAGCACACTTCAGTATTCACCCCTCCACTTT.

The chain couples TRBV5-5 to TRBJ2-3, with D perhaps matching TRBD1 or TRBD2 (5 bases each). Germline V gene data show CDR1 as SGHKS and CDR2 as YYEKEE (reference sequence). V was clipped by 2 bases and J by 1 base, with 11 bases between them. This CDR3 region has 15 residues. CDR3 DNA sequence: TGTGCCAGCAGCTTTGGGGGAATAGGCACAGATACGCAGTATTTT. This sequence encodes CASSFGGIGTDTQYF.

The chain uses TRBV30 and TRBJ2-1; D is tentatively TRBD1 or TRBD2 (5 bases each). Germline V gene sequence: CDR1 GTSNPN, CDR2 SVGIG (reference sequence). This CDR3 has 12 amino acids. V lost 0 bases to trimming and J lost 7 bases, with 7 bases between them. The CDR3 nucleotides read TGTGCCTGGAGTGTATGGGGGAATGAGCAGTTCTTC. Its protein product is CAWSVWGNEQFF.

This clone turned up a few times. V usage is TRBV4-3 and J usage is TRBJ2-1; TRBD2 matches 12 bases. From germline, CDR1 is LGHNA and CDR2 YSLEER. V shed 0 bases and J 4 bases; nucleotides not matched to a gene: 7. The CDR3 is 18 residues long. CDR3: CASSQEATGLAGYNEQFF. The CDR3 DNA follows: TGCGCCAGCAGCCAAGAAGCGACCGGACTAGCGGGGTACAATGAGCAGTTCTTC.

The chain carries TRBV18 and TRBJ2-3, with 7 bases aligning to TRBD2. Trimming took 3 bases from V and 0 from J; bases not matched to a gene: 3. Per germline, CDR1 KGHSH and CDR2 LQKENI. The CDR3 has 15 amino acids. The CDR3 DNA reads TGTGCCAGCTCACCGGCTAGCGGTAGCACAGATACGCAGTATTTT. As protein: CASSPASGSTDTQYF. Drawing the rest from reference TRBV18 and TRBJ2-3, the complete variable domain is NAGVMQNPRHLVRRRGQEARLRCSPMKGHSHVYWYRQLPEEGLKFMVYLQKENIIDESGMPKERFSAEFPKEGPSILRIQQVVRGDSAAYFCASSPASGSTDTQYFGPGTRLTVL.